The 3 T cell receptor beta chains given below trace back to one sample, sequenced in a study of control samples from healthy donors and cancer patients. Clones were read by immunoSEQ multiplex PCR, and TCRdb kept only the in-frame ones, dropping some. This table holds about 150,000 clones, about 93% found once. Sequencing input: blood. The receptors stem from a man in his fifties in good health.

In this sample, this clone turned up once. V is TRBV18 and J is TRBJ2-4; D gene uncertain. Germline lookup yields CDR1 KGHSH and CDR2 LQKENI. This CDR3 spans 13 amino acids. V dropped 3 bases and J dropped 15 bases, with 18 bases sitting between them. The CDR3 nucleotides read TGTGCCAGCTCACCCTCCCCGGGCCAGCTGGGGTACTTC. Protein: CASSPSPGQLGYF. The variable domain in full, completed from reference TRBV18 and TRBJ2-4, reads NAGVMQNPRHLVRRRGQEARLRCSPMKGHSHVYWYRQLPEEGLKFMVYLQKENIIDESGMPKERFSAEFPKEGPSILRIQQVVRGDSAAYFCASSPSPGQLGYFGAGTRLSVL.

The chain links TRBV14 to TRBJ1-1; D is unresolved. The length of the CDR3 is 13 residues. Trimming took 0 bases from V and 10 from J, leaving 12 bases between them. CDR1 is SGHDN, CDR2 FVKESK, per germline. The CDR3 spells CASSQEREGRAFF. The CDR3, as DNA: TGTGCCAGCAGCCAAGAAAGGGAAGGGAGAGCTTTCTTT.

In nucleotides, the CDR3 is TGCGCCAGCAGCGGGACAGGGCCTTACAATGAGCAGTTCTTC. It is translated as CASSGTGPYNEQFF. The chain combines TRBV10-1 with TRBJ2-1, with 9 bases lining up with TRBD1. This CDR3 comprises 14 residues. Trimming took 6 bases from V and 4 from J; bases not matched to a gene: 4. Germline V gene data show CDR1 as WNHNN and CDR2 as SYGVQD (reference sequence).